The clone carrying this T cell receptor (beta chain) has only one observation. This specimen belongs to a study of siplizumab effects on memory and regulatory T cells. Repertoires were generated with immunoSEQ multiplex PCR, while TCRdb's copy carries only in-frame clones and drops some. The repertoire includes tens of thousands of clones, about 90% of them detected once, and around 29% sits in the top ten. The CDR3 is 15 amino acids. Germline loops: CDR1 MNHEY, CDR2 SVGAGI. Trimming took 2 bases from V and 2 from J, leaving 12 bases between them. This clonotype originated in a human donor in good health. The specimen was CD8+ T cells sorted from blood. The rearrangement uses TRBV6-5 and TRBJ1-1; D gene ambiguous. The chain's CDR3 is CASSYDPTLNTEAFF. The CDR3 DNA is TGTGCCAGCAGTTACGACCCTACCCTCAACACTGAAGCTTTCTTT.